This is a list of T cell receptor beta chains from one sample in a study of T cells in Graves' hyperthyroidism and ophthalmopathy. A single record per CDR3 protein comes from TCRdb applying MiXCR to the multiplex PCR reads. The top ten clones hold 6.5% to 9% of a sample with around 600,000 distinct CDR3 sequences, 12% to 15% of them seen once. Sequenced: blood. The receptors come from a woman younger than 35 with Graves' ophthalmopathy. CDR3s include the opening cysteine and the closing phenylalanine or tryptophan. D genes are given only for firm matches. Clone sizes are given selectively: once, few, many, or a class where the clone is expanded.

cdr3_aa: CSVEGSAGGPGDTQYF
cdr3_nt: TGCAGCGTTGAAGGGTCTGCGGGAGGGCCGGGAGATACGCAGTATTTT
d_call: TRBD2
v_call: TRBV29-1
clone_size: many
j_call: TRBJ2-3

cdr3_aa: CASRSSKGLAESSYNEQFF
cdr3_nt: TGCGCCAGCCGGTCGTCTAAGGGACTAGCGGAAAGCTCCTACAATGAGCAGTTCTTC
d_call: TRBD2
v_call: TRBV10-2
clone_size: -
j_call: TRBJ2-1

cdr3_aa: CAWSARPRPTDTQYF
cdr3_nt: TGTGCCTGGAGTGCTCGACCAAGGCCCACAGATACGCAGTATTTT
d_call: -
v_call: TRBV30
clone_size: many
j_call: TRBJ2-3

cdr3_aa: CASSLRRTGTINEKLFF
cdr3_nt: TGTGCCAGCAGCTTACGCCGGACAGGGACGATTAATGAAAAACTGTTTTTT
d_call: TRBD1
v_call: TRBV7-8
clone_size: many
j_call: TRBJ1-4

cdr3_aa: CASSSLWVKTGTSTDTQYF
cdr3_nt: TGTGCCAGCAGCTCACTTTGGGTCAAAACGGGGACAAGCACAGATACGCAGTATTTT
d_call: -
v_call: TRBV7-6
clone_size: -
j_call: TRBJ2-3

cdr3_aa: CASSPSTGTSRWTSTDTQYF
cdr3_nt: TGCGCCAGCAGCCCGTCGACCGGGACATCGCGTTGGACTAGCACAGATACGCAGTATTTT
d_call: -
v_call: TRBV5-1
clone_size: -
j_call: TRBJ2-3

cdr3_aa: CATSGLGQREADTQYF
cdr3_nt: TGTGCCACCAGTGGCCTGGGACAGAGGGAAGCAGATACGCAGTATTTT
d_call: TRBD1
v_call: TRBV24-1
clone_size: many
j_call: TRBJ2-3

cdr3_aa: CASSEALWGQQNTGELFF
cdr3_nt: TGTGCCAGCAGTGAAGCGCTTTGGGGTCAGCAGAACACCGGGGAGCTGTTTTTT
d_call: -
v_call: TRBV2
clone_size: -
j_call: TRBJ2-2

cdr3_aa: CASSRGPQWGNEKLFF
cdr3_nt: TGTGCCAGCTCACGCGGACCCCAGTGGGGTAATGAAAAACTGTTTTTT
d_call: -
v_call: TRBV18
clone_size: -
j_call: TRBJ1-4

cdr3_aa: CSARVPRVIDEQFF
cdr3_nt: TGCAGTGCTAGGGTACCTAGGGTTATTGATGAGCAGTTCTTC
d_call: -
v_call: TRBV20-1
clone_size: few
j_call: TRBJ2-1

cdr3_aa: CASSYATGTTGNQPQHF
cdr3_nt: TGTGCCAGCAGTTACGCGACAGGGACGACGGGCAATCAGCCCCAGCATTTT
d_call: TRBD1
v_call: TRBV6-2/TRBV6-3
clone_size: -
j_call: TRBJ1-5

cdr3_aa: CASSTWDFTDTQYF
cdr3_nt: TGTGCCAGCAGTACCTGGGACTTCACAGATACGCAGTATTTT
d_call: -
v_call: TRBV7-9
clone_size: few
j_call: TRBJ2-3

cdr3_aa: CASSPRLGGSEQYF
cdr3_nt: TGCGCCAGCAGCCCCCGTCTAGGTGGCAGCGAGCAGTACTTC
d_call: -
v_call: TRBV5-1
clone_size: -
j_call: TRBJ2-7

cdr3_aa: CASREQGPSGNTIYF
cdr3_nt: TGTGCCAGCAGAGAACAGGGCCCCTCTGGAAACACCATATATTTT
d_call: -
v_call: TRBV12-3/TRBV12-4
clone_size: many
j_call: TRBJ1-3

cdr3_aa: CASSSLTGGYEQYF
cdr3_nt: TGTGCCAGCAGTTCCCTGACAGGGGGCTACGAGCAGTACTTC
d_call: TRBD1
v_call: TRBV28
clone_size: many
j_call: TRBJ2-7

cdr3_aa: CASSPTRRAGYTF
cdr3_nt: TGTGCCAGCAGCCCTACCCGGAGGGCTGGCTACACCTTC
d_call: -
v_call: TRBV27
clone_size: many
j_call: TRBJ1-2

cdr3_aa: CASSKDRGNDYGYTF
cdr3_nt: TGTGCCAGTAGTAAGGACAGGGGGAATGACTATGGCTACACCTTC
d_call: TRBD1
v_call: TRBV19
clone_size: few
j_call: TRBJ1-2

cdr3_aa: CASSPGLAGDEQYF
cdr3_nt: TGTGCCAGCAGCCCCGGACTAGCGGGAGACGAGCAGTACTTC
d_call: TRBD2
v_call: TRBV7-9
clone_size: many
j_call: TRBJ2-7

cdr3_aa: CAWSPGQQNTEAFF
cdr3_nt: TGTGCCTGGAGTCCGGGACAGCAGAACACTGAAGCTTTCTTT
d_call: TRBD1
v_call: TRBV30
clone_size: many
j_call: TRBJ1-1

cdr3_aa: CASSQETGGTYEQYF
cdr3_nt: TGCGCCAGCAGCCAAGAGACAGGGGGTACCTACGAGCAGTACTTC
d_call: TRBD1
v_call: TRBV4-1
clone_size: -
j_call: TRBJ2-7

cdr3_aa: CASSAGLAGIYNEQFF
cdr3_nt: TGTGCCAGCAGTGCGGGACTAGCGGGGATCTACAATGAGCAGTTCTTC
d_call: TRBD2
v_call: TRBV28
clone_size: many
j_call: TRBJ2-1

cdr3_aa: CASKRVNTEAFF
cdr3_nt: TGTGCCAGCAAGAGGGTGAACACTGAAGCTTTCTTT
d_call: -
v_call: TRBV2
clone_size: many
j_call: TRBJ1-1

cdr3_aa: CASSPGTGDGYTF
cdr3_nt: TGTGCCAGCAGCCCCGGGACAGGTGATGGCTACACCTTC
d_call: TRBD1
v_call: TRBV9
clone_size: many
j_call: TRBJ1-2

cdr3_aa: CASSLYSGGRTDTQYF
cdr3_nt: TGTGCCAGCAGCTTGTATAGCGGGGGCCGTACAGATACGCAGTATTTT
d_call: TRBD2
v_call: TRBV11-3
clone_size: many
j_call: TRBJ2-3

cdr3_aa: CATSRLARNTGELFF
cdr3_nt: TGTGCCACCAGTAGACTAGCGAGGAACACCGGGGAGCTGTTTTTT
d_call: TRBD2
v_call: TRBV15
clone_size: many
j_call: TRBJ2-2

cdr3_aa: CASRSQGYGYTF
cdr3_nt: TGTGCCAGCAGATCACAGGGATATGGCTACACCTTC
d_call: -
v_call: TRBV6-1
clone_size: -
j_call: TRBJ1-2

cdr3_aa: CASTPVTGSDTEAFF
cdr3_nt: TGTGCCAGTACCCCGGTGACAGGTAGTGACACTGAAGCTTTCTTT
d_call: -
v_call: TRBV19
clone_size: -
j_call: TRBJ1-1

cdr3_aa: CASAGQMGATKNIQYF
cdr3_nt: TGTGCCAGCGCGGGCCAGATGGGCGCGACCAAAAACATTCAGTACTTC
d_call: -
v_call: TRBV6-2/TRBV6-3
clone_size: -
j_call: TRBJ2-4

cdr3_aa: CASSALAGTNTGELFF
cdr3_nt: TGTGCCAGCTCAGCTCTAGCGGGGACAAACACCGGGGAGCTGTTTTTT
d_call: TRBD2
v_call: TRBV18
clone_size: many
j_call: TRBJ2-2

cdr3_aa: CASRLDQNTGELFF
cdr3_nt: TGTGCCAGCAGGTTGGACCAGAACACCGGGGAGCTGTTTTTT
d_call: -
v_call: TRBV3-1
clone_size: many
j_call: TRBJ2-2

cdr3_aa: CASSVVGTSGSGNIQYF
cdr3_nt: TGTGCCAGCAGCGTAGTAGGGACTAGCGGGAGTGGGAACATTCAGTACTTC
d_call: TRBD2
v_call: TRBV9
clone_size: few
j_call: TRBJ2-4

cdr3_aa: CASSYRDLTDTQYF
cdr3_nt: TGTGCCAGCAGTTACCGGGATTTAACAGATACGCAGTATTTT
d_call: -
v_call: TRBV6-1
clone_size: many
j_call: TRBJ2-3

cdr3_aa: CASSFGAGVMYNEQFF
cdr3_nt: TGCGCCAGCAGCTTTGGAGCGGGAGTGATGTACAATGAGCAGTTCTTC
d_call: TRBD2
v_call: TRBV5-1
clone_size: once
j_call: TRBJ2-1

cdr3_aa: CASTEEGAGSFTDTQYF
cdr3_nt: TGTGCCAGCACCGAGGAAGGGGCGGGAAGTTTCACAGATACGCAGTATTTT
d_call: -
v_call: TRBV6-2/TRBV6-3
clone_size: many
j_call: TRBJ2-3

cdr3_aa: CASSLNGEVEGYTF
cdr3_nt: TGTGCCAGCAGCTTAAATGGGGAGGTAGAGGGCTACACCTTC
d_call: -
v_call: TRBV7-3
clone_size: -
j_call: TRBJ1-2

cdr3_aa: CASDRAKGSYGYTF
cdr3_nt: TGTGCCAGCGACAGGGCCAAAGGGTCGTATGGCTACACCTTC
d_call: TRBD1
v_call: TRBV19
clone_size: many
j_call: TRBJ1-2

cdr3_aa: CASSYSPQPRTSGPPYEQYF
cdr3_nt: TGTGCCAGCAGTTACTCTCCGCAGCCCAGGACTAGCGGGCCCCCCTACGAGCAGTACTTC
d_call: TRBD2
v_call: TRBV6-2/TRBV6-3
clone_size: many
j_call: TRBJ2-7

cdr3_aa: CATREDPTVKLFF
cdr3_nt: TGTGCCACTAGAGAGGACCCCACTGTAAAACTGTTTTTT
d_call: -
v_call: TRBV15
clone_size: few
j_call: TRBJ1-4

cdr3_aa: CASSQVAKEKLFF
cdr3_nt: TGCGCCAGCAGCCAAGTAGCGAAGGAAAAACTGTTTTTT
d_call: -
v_call: TRBV4-1
clone_size: -
j_call: TRBJ1-4

cdr3_aa: CASSVGDRGPINQPQHF
cdr3_nt: TGTGCCAGCAGCGTAGGGGACAGGGGGCCTATCAATCAGCCCCAGCATTTT
d_call: TRBD1
v_call: TRBV9
clone_size: many
j_call: TRBJ1-5

cdr3_aa: CASSLNQQFAEAFF
cdr3_nt: TGCGCCAGCAGCTTAAATCAGCAATTCGCTGAAGCTTTCTTT
d_call: -
v_call: TRBV5-1
clone_size: many
j_call: TRBJ1-1

cdr3_aa: CSAPSTGGSSTDTQYF
cdr3_nt: TGCAGTGCTCCCAGCACAGGAGGGTCTAGCACAGATACGCAGTATTTT
d_call: -
v_call: TRBV20-1
clone_size: many
j_call: TRBJ2-3